The source of this T cell receptor beta chain is a study of T cells in Graves' hyperthyroidism and ophthalmopathy. Findings and caveats of the study: Progression to ophthalmopathy was predicted a median of 6.5 months early. Expanded thyroid clonotypes (above 0.001) were mostly also found in blood.

Exclusion followed for patients with uncontrolled infection, other autoimmune disease, pregnancy or lactation. The study based diagnoses on clinical symptoms, serum thyroxine and TRAb, thyroid ultrasound and orbital computed tomography. The CDR3 has 13 residues. CDR1 is LGHDT, CDR2 YNNKEL, per germline (reference sequence). V dropped 0 bases and J dropped 2 bases, with 2 bases sitting between them. This clonotype was recorded many times. Its antigen is not known. The investigators amplified TCR beta CDR3 regions from RNA transcripts. The HTBI primer set drove a first-round RT-PCR of the TCR CDR3. MiXCR, run by TCRdb on the multiplex PCR reads, gives a single entry per CDR3 protein. The table records more than 500,000 distinct CDR3 sequences, around 46% of them present only once.

This chain joins TRBV3-1 and TRBJ1-5; D call uncertain. The sequencing input was peripheral blood or thyroid tissue (not recorded which). This receptor was taken from an adult woman with Graves' disease, either hyperthyroidism or ophthalmopathy (not recorded which). This chain's CDR3 is CASSQEGNQPQHF. The CDR3 DNA is TGTGCCAGCAGCCAAGAAGGCAATCAGCCCCAGCATTTT.